This T cell receptor beta chain was observed in a study of vaccination and CD4 T cells after COVID-19. Study-wide background: Two mRNA vaccine doses were given, either BNT162b2 or mRNA-1273. Overall study findings and caveats: The median proportion of reactive clones detected only post-vaccination in convalescent patients was 85% to 90%.

An Oncomine TCR Beta short-read assay was used to sequence the DNA from cultured CD4+ T cells. TCRdb redid the calling of the PCR reads with MiXCR, one entry per CDR3 protein. The data contain 16,000 or so distinct CDR3 sequences, 40% to 65% of them singletons. The CDR3 runs to 12 residues. Germline V gene data show CDR1 as SGHTA and CDR2 as FQGNSA. Deletions cut 3 bases from V and 2 bases from J, with 4 bases between. The treatment here: roughly 11-day PBMC culture with coronavirus spike peptide pools or control peptides (ViraFEST assay). Peptide-pool expansion of antigen-specific T cells preceded TCR sequencing in ViraFEST. As regards this clonotype: Its target is not known.

This receptor was identified in a human donor who had recovered from COVID-19. This sample comprised CD4+ T cells from blood, cultured in vitro, obtained before SARS-CoV-2 vaccination. V is TRBV7-2 and J is TRBJ1-2, with no clear D. CDR3 sequence reads: CASSFENYGYTF. The CDR3 DNA follows: TGTGCCAGCAGCTTCGAAAACTATGGCTACACCTTC.